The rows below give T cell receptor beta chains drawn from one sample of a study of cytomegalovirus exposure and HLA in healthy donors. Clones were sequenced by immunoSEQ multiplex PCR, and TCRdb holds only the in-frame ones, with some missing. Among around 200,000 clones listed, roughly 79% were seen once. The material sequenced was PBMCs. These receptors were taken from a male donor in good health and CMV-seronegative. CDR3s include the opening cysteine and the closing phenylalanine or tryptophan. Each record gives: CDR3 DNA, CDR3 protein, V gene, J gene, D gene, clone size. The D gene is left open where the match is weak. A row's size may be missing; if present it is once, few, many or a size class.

TGTGCCAGCAGTCGGTCCCCGGGGACTAGCCGCGAGCAGTACTTC,CASSRSPGTSREQYF,TRBV6-5,TRBJ2-7,TRBD2,.
TGTGCCAGCTCAGCGTACCAAGAGACCCAGTACTTC,CASSAYQETQYF,TRBV18,TRBJ2-5,.,.
TGTGCCAGCATACTTTCGGGGAGAGCTTTCTTT,CASILSGRAFF,TRBV6-5,TRBJ1-1,.,.
TGCAGCGTTGATAGGGGGATCCAAGAGACCCAGTACTTC,CSVDRGIQETQYF,TRBV29-1,TRBJ2-5,.,.
TGTGCCAGCAGCTTAGGAGTTCCGATTTCTGGAAACACCATATATTTT,CASSLGVPISGNTIYF,TRBV5-6,TRBJ1-3,.,.
TGTGCCAGCACGGCAGGAAACATTCAGTACTTC,CASTAGNIQYF,TRBV25-1,TRBJ2-4,.,.
TGTGCCAGCAGTGAAGTCGGGCAAGGGGGAGCTTTCTTT,CASSEVGQGGAFF,TRBV2,TRBJ1-1,.,.
TGTGCCTGGAGTGCGGGGGGGCAGTTCTTC,CAWSAGGQFF,TRBV30,TRBJ2-1,TRBD2,.
TGTGCCAGCAGCGTAGGGGTCGGGTTGAACTACAATGAGCAGTTCTTC,CASSVGVGLNYNEQFF,TRBV9,TRBJ2-1,.,.
TGCGCCAGCAGCCAAGACCGCCGGAGCAATCAGCCCCAGCATTTT,CASSQDRRSNQPQHF,TRBV4-1,TRBJ1-5,.,.
TGTGCCAGCAGTTACCCGCGACAGGTTAATCAGCCCCAGCATTTT,CASSYPRQVNQPQHF,TRBV6-6,TRBJ1-5,.,.
TGTGCCAGCAGCTTGACTGCCTACGAGCAGTACTTC,CASSLTAYEQYF,TRBV7-2,TRBJ2-7,.,few
TGTGCCACCGCCGAACGTGGACTAGCGGGGGCCAAAAACATTCAGTACTTC,CATAERGLAGAKNIQYF,TRBV15,TRBJ2-4,TRBD2,.
TGTGCCAGTAGTATTTGGACAGGGGGAGGTCAGCCCCAGCATTTT,CASSIWTGGGQPQHF,TRBV19,TRBJ1-5,TRBD1,.
TGTGCCAGCAGTTCCCACCTAGGAGTTAGCGGCAATCAGCCCCAGCATTTT,CASSSHLGVSGNQPQHF,TRBV28,TRBJ1-5,.,.
TGTGCCAGCAGCGGGTTTGGGGGGAACTATGGCTACACCTTC,CASSGFGGNYGYTF,TRBV9,TRBJ1-2,.,.
TGTGCCAGCAGTTCGGGACAGGACTATGGCTACACCTTC,CASSSGQDYGYTF,TRBV28,TRBJ1-2,TRBD1,once
TGTGCCAGCAGTTGGGACAGGGCCCAGCCCCAGCATTTT,CASSWDRAQPQHF,TRBV28,TRBJ1-5,TRBD1,.
TGTGCCAGCAGTTCTTCAACAGGCTCCTACAATGAGCAGTTCTTC,CASSSSTGSYNEQFF,TRBV27,TRBJ2-1,.,.
TGTGCCAGCTCACCAAAAGGTCGACTAGGCACCGGGGAGCTGTTTTTT,CASSPKGRLGTGELFF,TRBV18,TRBJ2-2,.,.
TGTGCCAGCAGCTTAAGGGGCTGGGGGACAGGGTCTGGGGAGCTGTTTTTT,CASSLRGWGTGSGELFF,TRBV11-2,TRBJ2-2,TRBD1,.
TGTGCCAGCAGTTACCGACAGCCCACAGATACGCAGTATTTT,CASSYRQPTDTQYF,TRBV6-5,TRBJ2-3,.,.
TGTGCCAGCAGTCCAACCCTCGGGTGGTATGGCTACACCTTC,CASSPTLGWYGYTF,TRBV27,TRBJ1-2,.,.
TGCGCCAGCAGCCAAGATGGTTCGGGACTAGCGGGAGGTGATGAGCAGTTCTTC,CASSQDGSGLAGGDEQFF,TRBV4-3,TRBJ2-1,TRBD2,.
TGTGCCAGCAGCAAACTTCAGGGTACTTCACCCCTCCACTTT,CASSKLQGTSPLHF,TRBV9,TRBJ1-6,.,.
TGTGCCAGCAGGACACCGCAGGGTAAAGGAAACACCATATATTTT,CASRTPQGKGNTIYF,TRBV6-5,TRBJ1-3,.,.
TGCGCCAGCAGCCAAGATCCGACTAGCGGGAGCAATGAGCAGTTCTTC,CASSQDPTSGSNEQFF,TRBV4-3,TRBJ2-1,TRBD2,.
TGTGCCAGCAGCCAAGGAGGGGGCGATGGCTACACCTTC,CASSQGGGDGYTF,TRBV14,TRBJ1-2,TRBD1,few
TGTGCCAGCAGTTTCCACAGGGCCAACGAGCAGTACTTC,CASSFHRANEQYF,TRBV28,TRBJ2-7,.,.
TGTGCCAGCAGGGCGACGGGGGAAACCTACGAGCAGTACTTC,CASRATGETYEQYF,TRBV5-6,TRBJ2-7,.,.
TGCGCCAGCAGCCAAGAACAGATTCCTTCCTACGAGCAGTACTTC,CASSQEQIPSYEQYF,TRBV4-1,TRBJ2-7,.,.
TGTGCCAGCAGTGACTTAATGACTCATCGGCGGGCCAAAAACATTCAGTACTTC,CASSDLMTHRRAKNIQYF,TRBV6-1,TRBJ2-4,.,.
TGTGCCAGCAGTGACTCGGCTAGCGGGACTCAGTACTTC,CASSDSASGTQYF,TRBV6-1,TRBJ2-4,TRBD2,.
TGCAGCGTTACCACAGGGGGCAACAATGAGCAGTTCTTC,CSVTTGGNNEQFF,TRBV29-1,TRBJ2-1,TRBD1,.
TGTGCCAGCAGTGAAGTCAGGGGAAGGAACAATCAGCCCCAGCATTTT,CASSEVRGRNNQPQHF,TRBV6-1,TRBJ1-5,.,.
TGCAGCGTTGAAGGGCAGGGTTACACAGATACGCAGTATTTT,CSVEGQGYTDTQYF,TRBV29-1,TRBJ2-3,.,few
TGTGCCATCAGTCTATCAGATAGCGGAGGAAACACCATATATTTT,CAISLSDSGGNTIYF,TRBV10-3,TRBJ1-3,.,.
TGTGCCAGCAGCCGACAGGGCAATCAGCCCCAGCATTTT,CASSRQGNQPQHF,TRBV6-5,TRBJ1-5,.,.
TGTGCCAGCAGCTCAGGACAGCCTGGAAACACCATATATTTT,CASSSGQPGNTIYF,TRBV7-3,TRBJ1-3,.,.
TGCGCCAGCAAAGGAGCGGGGGTCACAGATACGCAGTATTTT,CASKGAGVTDTQYF,TRBV10-1,TRBJ2-3,TRBD2,.